This is a list of T cell receptor beta chains from one sample in a study of PD-1 blockade in classical Hodgkin lymphoma. Profiled with immunoSEQ multiplex PCR; TCRdb holds only in-frame clones, not every one. The sample has around 22,000 clones; about 80% are singletons. Specimen: peripheral blood mononuclear cells (PBMCs), collected before the second cycle of nivolumab. The receptors originated from a human donor with classical Hodgkin lymphoma. CDR3s include the opening cysteine and the closing phenylalanine or tryptophan. A D gene is named only where the DNA matches it firmly. Clone size is not always given. Where it is, it says once, few, many or a class for expanded clones.

j_gene	len	d_gene	abundance	v_gene	CDR3aa	CDR3nt
TRBJ2-2	13	NA	NA	TRBV5-6	CASSLADLGELFF	TGTGCCAGCAGCTTGGCCGACCTCGGGGAGCTGTTTTTT
TRBJ1-1	14	NA	few	TRBV6-5	CASSRGERNTEAFF	TGTGCCAGCAGCCGGGGGGAGAGGAACACTGAAGCTTTCTTT
TRBJ2-1	12	NA	NA	TRBV12-1	CASSRRTNEQFF	TGTGCCAGCAGCCGCCGCACGAATGAGCAGTTCTTC
TRBJ2-1	16	TRBD2	NA	TRBV6-5	CASSYTTSGGGHEQFF	TGTGCCAGCAGCTACACCACTAGCGGGGGGGGTCATGAGCAGTTCTTC
TRBJ1-4	14	NA	NA	TRBV9	CASSVSWPNEKLFF	TGTGCCAGCAGCGTAAGTTGGCCAAATGAAAAACTGTTTTTT
TRBJ2-6	15	NA	NA	TRBV5-1	CASSLVGAGANVLTF	TGCGCCAGCAGCTTGGTGGGCGCTGGGGCCAACGTCCTGACTTTC
TRBJ1-5	16	NA	NA	TRBV14	CASSQDGRGSNQPQHF	TGTGCCAGCAGCCAAGATGGGAGGGGGAGCAATCAGCCCCAGCATTTT
TRBJ2-1	15	NA	NA	TRBV5-4	CASSAHGGTYNEQFF	TGTGCCAGCAGCGCCCACGGGGGAACGTACAATGAGCAGTTCTTC
TRBJ1-6	16	NA	few	TRBV15	CATSGHPSSYNSPLHF	TGTGCCACCAGCGGCCACCCAAGCTCCTATAATTCACCCCTCCACTTT
TRBJ2-3	14	NA	NA	TRBV7-6	CASSLLSGADTQYF	TGTGCCAGCAGCTTACTTAGCGGCGCAGATACGCAGTATTTT
TRBJ2-3	15	TRBD2	NA	TRBV5-4	CASSLAGVGTDTQYF	TGTGCCAGCAGCCTAGCGGGAGTGGGGACAGATACGCAGTATTTT
TRBJ1-6	13	NA	NA	TRBV5-8	CASSRDRNSPLHF	TGTGCCAGCAGCCGAGACAGAAATTCACCCCTCCACTTT
TRBJ2-4	14	NA	NA	TRBV5-1	CASSPTVKRDIQYF	TGCGCCAGCAGCCCTACGGTCAAGCGGGACATTCAGTACTTC
TRBJ2-2	15	TRBD1	NA	TRBV27	CASRSGGVNTGELFF	TGTGCCAGCCGTTCAGGGGGCGTAAACACCGGGGAGCTGTTTTTT
TRBJ1-4	16	NA	NA	TRBV4-1	CASSQEPTGRNEKLFF	TGCGCCAGCAGCCAAGAACCCACAGGGAGGAATGAAAAACTGTTTTTT
TRBJ2-1	17	NA	once	TRBV5-1	CASRGERGAPLGNEQFF	TGCGCCAGCAGGGGGGAGAGGGGCGCTCCTTTGGGCAATGAGCAGTTCTTC
TRBJ2-1	15	NA	NA	TRBV5-1	CASSLAGVPNNEQFF	TGCGCCAGCAGCTTGGCCGGGGTTCCCAACAATGAGCAGTTCTTC
TRBJ2-1	19	NA	NA	TRBV2	CASSEARGTVLFSYNEQFF	TGTGCCAGCAGTGAAGCTAGGGGAACGGTTCTTTTCTCCTACAATGAGCAGTTCTTC
TRBJ1-2	15	NA	NA	TRBV6-1	CASSETTDSNYGYTF	TGTGCCAGCAGCGAGACTACGGACAGTAACTATGGCTACACCTTC
TRBJ2-7	15	NA	NA	TRBV11-2	CASSLNWDPGYEQYF	TGTGCCAGCAGCTTGAATTGGGACCCAGGCTACGAGCAGTACTTC
TRBJ1-2	15	NA	NA	TRBV5-6	CASSLAAGINYGYTF	TGTGCCAGCAGCTTGGCTGCCGGGATTAACTATGGCTACACCTTC
TRBJ1-4	17	TRBD1	NA	TRBV5-1	CASSLIGRGQGNEKLFF	TGCGCCAGCAGCTTGATTGGTCGGGGACAGGGGAATGAAAAACTGTTTTTT
TRBJ2-7	14	NA	NA	TRBV18	CASSPPQGRYEQYF	TGTGCCAGCTCACCACCCCAGGGTCGGTACGAGCAGTACTTC
TRBJ2-7	14	TRBD2	NA	TRBV6-6	CASRTGLAGEEQYF	TGTGCCAGCAGGACGGGACTAGCGGGAGAAGAGCAGTACTTC
TRBJ2-3	14	NA	once	TRBV7-2	CASRRLLPRDTQYF	TGTGCCAGCAGACGCCTCCTTCCTAGGGATACGCAGTATTTT
TRBJ2-1	13	NA	once	TRBV9	CASSVSGSGEQFF	TGTGCCAGCAGCGTTTCCGGTAGTGGTGAGCAGTTCTTC
TRBJ2-2	18	TRBD2	NA	TRBV19	CASSTWTSGGLYTGELFF	TGTGCCAGTAGTACCTGGACTAGCGGGGGACTCTACACCGGGGAGCTGTTTTTT
TRBJ1-1	18	TRBD1	NA	TRBV15	CATSRGAGTGVGGTEAFF	TGTGCCACCAGCAGAGGGGCCGGGACAGGGGTTGGGGGCACTGAAGCTTTCTTT
TRBJ2-1	13	NA	NA	TRBV4-3	CASSQVPYNEQFF	TGCGCCAGCAGCCAAGTGCCTTACAATGAGCAGTTCTTC
TRBJ2-1	16	NA	once	TRBV19	CASSIPRASSYNEQFF	TGTGCCAGTAGTATCCCGCGGGCGAGCTCCTACAATGAGCAGTTCTTC
TRBJ2-2	14	NA	NA	TRBV28	CASRVGGNTGELFF	TGTGCCAGCAGGGTAGGGGGTAACACCGGGGAGCTGTTTTTT
TRBJ1-1	13	NA	NA	TRBV11-2	CASSLGTNTEAFF	TGTGCCAGCAGCTTAGGGACAAACACTGAAGCTTTCTTT
TRBJ1-1	14	NA	NA	TRBV9	CASSVASKDWSAFF	TGTGCCAGCAGCGTAGCCTCCAAGGATTGGTCGGCTTTCTTT
TRBJ2-5	11	TRBD1	NA	TRBV28	CASSLPGQANF	TGTGCCAGCAGTTTACCCGGACAGGCTAACTTC
TRBJ2-1	12	NA	NA	TRBV5-6	CASSSPYNEQFF	TGTGCCAGCAGCTCCCCCTACAATGAGCAGTTCTTC
TRBJ2-5	15	TRBD1	NA	TRBV5-1	CASSTGQGRGETQYF	TGCGCCAGCAGCACCGGACAGGGGAGAGGAGAGACCCAGTACTTC